The present entry profiles one T cell receptor beta chain with its context. Antigen unknown. The sample belongs to a study of early T cells in non-severe SARS-CoV-2 infection. Study overall: Whole-blood bulk RNA, unsorted, was sequenced, and chains were unpaired. Whole-study findings and limits: There was a bias toward anti-spike CD8 responses in VDJdb matching, which missed private and CD4 specificities.

As part of library construction, unique molecular identifiers were attached to individual cDNA molecules. TCRdb recomputed calls from the 5' RACE reads with MiXCR, one row per CDR3 protein. Among approximately 39,000 distinct CDR3 sequences listed, under 8% were seen once. Per the germline V gene, CDR1 is MNHNY and CDR2 is SVGAGI (reference sequence). Between the trimmed V and J ends, which lost 6 bases and 12 bases, there was a span of 15 bases. This CDR3 contains 12 residues. Sequencing used whole blood, obtained at baseline. The sequence was collected from an adult who was a healthcare worker with PCR-confirmed SARS-CoV-2 infection or an uninfected control (not recorded which). V and J are TRBV6-6 and TRBJ2-1, with unresolved D. The DNA for the CDR3 is TGTGCCAGCAGCATAGGCCGTTATACGCAGTTCTTC. As protein: CASSIGRYTQFF.